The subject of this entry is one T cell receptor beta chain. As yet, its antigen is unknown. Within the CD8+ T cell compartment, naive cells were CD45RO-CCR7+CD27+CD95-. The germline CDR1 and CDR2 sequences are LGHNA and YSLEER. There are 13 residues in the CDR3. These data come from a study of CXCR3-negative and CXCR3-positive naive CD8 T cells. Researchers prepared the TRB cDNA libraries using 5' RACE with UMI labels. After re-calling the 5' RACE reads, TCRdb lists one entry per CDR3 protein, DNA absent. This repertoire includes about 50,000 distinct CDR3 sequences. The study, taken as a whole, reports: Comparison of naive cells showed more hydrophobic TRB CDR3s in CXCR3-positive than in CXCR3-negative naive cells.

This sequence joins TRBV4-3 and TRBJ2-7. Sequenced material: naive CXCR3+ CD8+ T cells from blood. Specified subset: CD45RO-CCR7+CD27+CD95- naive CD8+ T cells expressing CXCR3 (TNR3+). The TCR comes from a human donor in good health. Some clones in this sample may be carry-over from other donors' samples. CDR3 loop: CASSQVRSYEQYF.